The rows below give T cell receptor beta chains drawn from one sample of a study of blood T cell repertoires in COVID-19. TCRdb's table, derived via immunoSEQ multiplex PCR, lists solely in-frame clones and lacks some. The repertoire holds 380,000 or so clones, with around 90% as singletons. Specimen: PBMCs or T cells enriched from blood (not recorded which). Receptors were obtained from a woman in her 40s with acute COVID-19. The CDR3 runs from the conserved cysteine through the conserved F or W. The D gene is left open where the match is weak. Expanded clones get a size class; other rows say once, few or many, or leave the size out.

. | once | TRBJ1-3 | TRBV10-3 | TGTGCCATCAGTGAGGCCCGGGGCTCTGGAAACACCATATATTTT | CAISEARGSGNTIYF
TRBD1 | few | TRBJ1-1 | TRBV30 | TGTGCCTGGAGGGACAGGGTTTGGACTGAAGCTTTCTTT | CAWRDRVWTEAFF
. | . | TRBJ2-1 | TRBV9 | TGTGCCAGCAGCGTAGATTTGAGGGATCACAATGAGCAGTTCTTC | CASSVDLRDHNEQFF
. | . | TRBJ2-2 | TRBV9 | TGTGCCAGCAGCGTACGGTCGGGTGGAACCGGGGAGCTGTTTTTT | CASSVRSGGTGELFF
. | . | TRBJ1-2 | TRBV5-1 | TGCGCCAGCAGCTTGTACAAGTATGGCTACACCTTC | CASSLYKYGYTF
. | . | TRBJ2-5 | TRBV3-1/TRBV3-2 | TGTGCCAGCAGTCCAAGAGGCGGGGAGACCCAGTACTTC | CASSPRGGETQYF
TRBD1 | . | TRBJ2-1 | TRBV19 | TGTGCCAGTATGGGGGACAGGTACAATGAGCAGTTCTTC | CASMGDRYNEQFF
TRBD1 | . | TRBJ2-7 | TRBV5-6 | TGTGCCAGCAGCTTGGCGGGACAGGGTAGGGTTGAGCAGTACTTC | CASSLAGQGRVEQYF
. | . | TRBJ1-5 | TRBV27 | TGTGCCAGCACAACCAGGGGCTATCAGCCCCAGCATTTT | CASTTRGYQPQHF
TRBD1 | . | TRBJ1-3 | TRBV7-9 | TGTGCCAGCAGCGATGACAGGGGGCATCGGAACACCATATATTTT | CASSDDRGHRNTIYF
TRBD2 | . | TRBJ2-7 | TRBV5-1 | TGCGCCAGCAGCTTGGGCGGGGGGGACGAGCAGTACTTC | CASSLGGGDEQYF
TRBD2 | . | TRBJ2-3 | TRBV10-3 | TGTGCCATCAGTGAGTCAATAGCGGGGGGAACAGATACGCAGTATTTT | CAISESIAGGTDTQYF
TRBD1 | . | TRBJ1-1 | TRBV19 | TGTGCCAGTATGGCTAGACAGGGGATTTCCACTGAAGCTTTCTTT | CASMARQGISTEAFF
. | . | TRBJ2-1 | TRBV15 | TGTGACTGTGGCGGCCCCTACAATGAGCAGTTCTTC | CDCGGPYNEQFF